The TCR beta chain described here comes from a study of beta chain features in type 1 diabetes. Isolated RNA was reverse transcribed in full, so expressed TCRB transcripts were sequenced. Profiled with immunoSEQ multiplex PCR; TCRdb holds only in-frame clones, not every one. Of about 140,000 clones listed, less than 9% are singletons. In its sample, this clone was seen a few times. Per the germline V gene, CDR1 is SGHDT and CDR2 is YYEEEE. V trimming: 4 bases; J trimming: 11 bases; junction bases outside the gene matches: 15. The CDR3 is made up of 18 amino acids. Sample: central memory CD4+ T cells from blood. The TCR was taken from a woman aged 30 to 39 in good health. The chain carries TRBV5-6 and TRBJ2-1; 16 bases fit TRBD2. This chain's CDR3 is CASSRIPGLAGGNQKQFF. The CDR3, as DNA: TGTGCCAGCAGCCGTATTCCGGGACTAGCGGGAGGGAACCAAAAGCAGTTCTTC.